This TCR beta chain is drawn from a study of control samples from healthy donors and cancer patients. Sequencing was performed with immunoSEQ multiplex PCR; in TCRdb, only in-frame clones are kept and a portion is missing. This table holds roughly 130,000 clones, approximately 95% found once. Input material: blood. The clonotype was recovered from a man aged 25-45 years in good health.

The chain's CDR3 is CASSLAGQRGAGELFF. CDR3 nucleotides: TGCGCCAGCAGCTTGGCGGGACAGAGGGGGGCCGGGGAGCTGTTTTTT. The J gene is TRBJ2-2, the V gene TRBV5-1, with D possibly matching TRBD1 (7 bases). The V gene lost 0 bases and the J gene lost 6 bases, with 15 bases spanning the gap. CDR3 size: 16 residues. Germline V gives CDR1 SGHRS, CDR2 YFSETQ.